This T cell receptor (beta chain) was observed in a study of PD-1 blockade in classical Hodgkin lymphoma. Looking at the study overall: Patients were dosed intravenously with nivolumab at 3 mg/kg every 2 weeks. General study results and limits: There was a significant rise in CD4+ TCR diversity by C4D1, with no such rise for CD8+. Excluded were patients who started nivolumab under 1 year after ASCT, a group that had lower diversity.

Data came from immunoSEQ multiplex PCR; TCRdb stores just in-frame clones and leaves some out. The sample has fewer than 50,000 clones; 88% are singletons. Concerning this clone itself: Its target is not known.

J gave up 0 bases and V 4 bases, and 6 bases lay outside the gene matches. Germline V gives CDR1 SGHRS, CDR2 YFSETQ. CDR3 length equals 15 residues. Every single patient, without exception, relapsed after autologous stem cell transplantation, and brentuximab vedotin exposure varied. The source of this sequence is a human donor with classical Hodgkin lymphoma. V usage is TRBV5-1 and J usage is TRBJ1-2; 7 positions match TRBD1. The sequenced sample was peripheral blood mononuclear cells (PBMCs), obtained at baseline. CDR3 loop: CASSVGGTANYGYTF. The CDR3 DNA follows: TGCGCCAGCAGCGTGGGGGGGACAGCTAACTATGGCTACACCTTC.